This T cell receptor beta chain stems from a study of naive and memory T cell subsets. V was shortened by 2 bases and J by 4 bases, with 10 bases between the two germline ends. CDR1 and CDR2 (germline): SGDLS, YYNGEE. The CDR3 is 13 residues long. Comment on this clonotype: Its matching antigen is unknown.

Cells stained for CD3, CD4, CD8, CD45RA and CD27 were sorted into four subsets. Two oligonucleotides, mixed equimolar, formed the beta constant-region primer covering TRBC1 and TRBC2. Nested alpha and beta constant-region primers with the SP2 primer drove four PCR rounds on ligated cDNA. TCRdb itself ran the UMI-ligation and nested PCR reads through MiXCR, one entry per CDR3 protein. In the table there are 98,000 or so distinct CDR3 sequences, about 15% of which are singletons. Study-level findings and limits: Naive repertoires, especially CD8, held a few larger clonotypes, possibly memory cells re-expressing CD45RA. Clonotypes here are unpaired alpha or beta chain sequences. In naive cells, over 95% of TCR sequences were seen only once.

The TCR was taken from a human donor in good health. The chain uses TRBV9 and TRBJ2-7; D is perhaps TRBD1 (5 bases). Material: naive CD8+ T cells from blood. The CDR3 is CASSVDSFYEQYF. DNA of the CDR3: TGTGCCAGCAGCGTTGACAGTTTTTACGAGCAGTACTTC.